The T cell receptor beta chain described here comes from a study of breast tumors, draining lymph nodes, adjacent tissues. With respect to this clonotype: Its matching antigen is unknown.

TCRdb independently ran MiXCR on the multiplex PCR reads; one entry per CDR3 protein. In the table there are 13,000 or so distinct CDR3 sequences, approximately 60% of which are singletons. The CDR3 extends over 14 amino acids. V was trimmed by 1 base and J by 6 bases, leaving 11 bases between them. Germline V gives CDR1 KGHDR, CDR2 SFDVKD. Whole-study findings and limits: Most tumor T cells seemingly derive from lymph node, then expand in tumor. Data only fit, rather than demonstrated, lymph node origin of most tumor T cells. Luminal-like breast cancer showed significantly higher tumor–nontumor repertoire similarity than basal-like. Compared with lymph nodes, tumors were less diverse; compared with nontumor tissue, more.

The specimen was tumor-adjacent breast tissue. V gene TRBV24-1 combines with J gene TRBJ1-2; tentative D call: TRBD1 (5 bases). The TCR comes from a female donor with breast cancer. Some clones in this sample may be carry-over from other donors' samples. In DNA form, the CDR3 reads TGTGCCACCAGTGATTTCTCAGGGAGGAATGGCTACACCTTC. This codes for CATSDFSGRNGYTF.